Each of the 13 T cell receptor beta chains below was sequenced from the same sample in a study of shared clonotypes between healthy human individuals (dated by TCRdb to the early 2020s). Library method: the immunoSEQ multiplex PCR assay. Here the immuneACCESS table is served through TCRdb, limited to in-frame sequences with V and J called. Missing clones are a known gap in these copies; in checked studies unresolved V genes cover under half, and the rest lacks a known reason. This sample holds about 2.2 million clones; over 85% were observed only once. The ten largest clones add up to less than 2% of the sample. CD8 naive samples were CD45RO-negative cells positively selected for CCR7, giving a CD45RA+CCR7+ population that excluded TemRA cells. The sample comprised naive CD8+ T cells from PBMCs. The cell subset or site tag for this specimen amounts to: CD45RA+CCR7+. These receptors were collected from a man younger than 35 in good health. Some clones in this sample may be carry-over from other donors' samples.

For the CDR3, the DNA is TGTGCCAGTAGTATCTTCGATGGTCGGGTGAGCACCTTC. This encodes CASSIFDGRVSTF. The chain couples TRBV19 to TRBJ1-2, with no clear D. The V gene's germline CDR1 is LNHDA and CDR2 SQIVND (reference sequence). V lost 3 bases and J lost 13, with 18 bases in between. The CDR3 sequence is 13 residues long. The full variable domain, its missing parts supplied by reference TRBV19 and TRBJ1-2, is DGGITQSPKYLFRKEGQNVTLSCEQNLNHDAMYWYRQDPGQGLRLIYYSQIVNDFQKGDIAEGYSVSREKKESFPLTVTSAQKNPTAFYLCASSIFDGRVSTFGSGTRLTVV.

The table lists this clone with a few counts. DNA of the CDR3: TGTGCCAGCAGTTACAGAGGTAACAGGGTAATGAACACTGAAGCTTTCTTT. The encoded protein is CASSYRGNRVMNTEAFF. This chain uses TRBV6-7 with TRBJ1-1; D perhaps matches TRBD1 (6 bases). TRBV6-7 is classed as an ORF, of uncertain function. The V and J ends lost 2 bases and 0 bases respectively, with 16 bases between them. This CDR3 spans 17 amino acids.

This chain joins TRBV30 and TRBJ2-5; 12 nucleotides align to TRBD1. This CDR3 region has 16 residues. Germline CDR1 is GTSNPN and CDR2 is SVGIG (reference sequence). Germline trimming cut 0 bases from V and 4 bases from J; bases unmatched to any gene: 6. The CDR3 spells CAWSVWDRGPRETQYF. CDR3 in DNA: TGTGCCTGGAGTGTTTGGGACAGGGGGCCAAGAGAGACCCAGTACTTC. The entire variable domain, with the rest obtained from reference TRBV30 and TRBJ2-5, is as follows: SQTIHQWPATLVQPVGSPLSLECTVEGTSNPNLYWYRQAAGRGLQLLFYSVGIGQISSEVPQNLSASRPQDRQFILSSKKLLLSDSGFYLCAWSVWDRGPRETQYFGPGTRLLVL.

CDR3 amino acids: CASSQEVWAVENLFTDTQYF. CDR3 DNA: TGTGCCAGCAGCCAAGAAGTGTGGGCGGTCGAAAACTTATTCACAGATACGCAGTATTTT. The V gene is TRBV14, the J gene TRBJ2-3; D is undetermined. Germline CDR1 is SGHDN and CDR2 is FVKESK. V lost 0 bases, J lost 2 bases, and 24 bases lay in between. CDR3 length: 20 residues.

This clone was counted a single time. The V and J genes are TRBV28 and TRBJ2-7; 10 bases are a match to TRBD1. Germline CDR1 and CDR2: MDHEN and SYDVKM. This CDR3 has 16 amino acids. Germline trimming cut 7 bases from V and 4 bases from J; bases unmatched to any gene: 13. In DNA form, the CDR3 reads TGTGCCAGCACCTTCCTTTCGGGGACAGGGGATTACGAGCAGTACTTC. Its protein product is CASTFLSGTGDYEQYF. Looking up the rest from reference TRBV28 and TRBJ2-7 gives the full variable domain: DVKVTQSSRYLVKRTGEKVFLECVQDMDHENMFWYRQDPGLGLRLIYFSYDVKMKEKGDIPEGYSVSREKKERFSLILESASTNQTSMYLCASTFLSGTGDYEQYFGPGTRLTVT.

The chain carries TRBV6-1 and TRBJ1-2; unclear D gene. The germline V and J ends were trimmed by 7 bases and 3 bases, with 15 bases remaining between them. The CDR3 loop spans 14 amino acids. Germline CDR1 is MNHNS and CDR2 is SASEGT. Here the CDR3 reads CASTNTGRDYGYTF. The CDR3 region has the DNA TGTGCCAGCACTAACACCGGGAGGGACTATGGCTACACCTTC.

Concerning this clone: This same CDR3 is encoded by further DNA sequences in the sample. V gene TRBV27 combines with J gene TRBJ1-1, with a possible D match to TRBD1 (5 bases). V lost 6 bases to trimming and J lost 0 bases, with 11 bases between them. Germline values: CDR1 MNHEY, CDR2 SMNVEV (reference sequence). This CDR3 spans 14 amino acids. CDR3 bases: TGTGCCAGCAGCCCCAGGGCCATGAACACTGAAGCTTTCTTT. Its protein is CASSPRAMNTEAFF.

The rearrangement links TRBV21-1 to TRBJ2-2. TRBV21-1 is termed a pseudogene. This CDR3 region has 14 residues. The CDR3 DNA reads TGTGCCAGCAGCAACCGGGCTGCACGGGGGGAGCTGTTTTTT. Protein sequence: CASSNRAARGELFF.

On this clone: Other DNA variants within this sample encode the same CDR3. This chain uses TRBV27 with TRBJ1-5; D possibly corresponds to TRBD1 (5 bases). Germline lookup yields CDR1 MNHEY and CDR2 SMNVEV (reference sequence). The ends were cut back, 6 bases at V and 0 bases at J, with 15 bases in the middle. This CDR3 spans 16 amino acids. The chain's CDR3 is CASSPSWGDSNQPQHF. Here the CDR3 DNA reads TGTGCCAGCAGCCCCTCTTGGGGCGATAGCAATCAGCCCCAGCATTTT.

In nucleotides, the CDR3 is TGTGCCAGCAGTTTGATCCTTGGGGGAGACGGCTACACCTTC. Translation gives CASSLILGGDGYTF. This sequence joins TRBV27 and TRBJ1-2; TRBD1 might be the D (5 bases). Per germline, CDR1 MNHEY and CDR2 SMNVEV (reference sequence). The CDR3 totals 14 residues. Trimming stripped 3 bases from V and 8 bases from J, with 16 bases between.

J is TRBJ1-2 and V is TRBV2; 11 bases are a match to TRBD1. This CDR3 is 13 amino acids long. From germline, CDR1 is SNHLY and CDR2 FYNNEI. Trimming took 11 bases from V and 1 from J; bases not matched to a gene: 3. CDR3 residues: CAGQGADNYGYTF. The CDR3 region has the DNA TGTGCCGGACAGGGGGCCGATAACTATGGCTACACCTTC.

This sequence joins TRBV9 and TRBJ2-1, with TRBD2 matching over 11 bases. The CDR3 is 17 amino acids. The junction had 10 bases not matched to a gene; V was cut back by 4 bases and J by 4 bases. From germline, CDR1 is SGDLS and CDR2 YYNGEE. This CDR3 is CASSPGWGLAVYNEQFF. CDR3 DNA sequence: TGTGCCAGCAGCCCCGGTTGGGGACTAGCGGTATACAATGAGCAGTTCTTC.

The rearrangement links TRBV7-9 to TRBJ1-1; no reliable D call. The CDR3 totals 16 residues. The V gene's germline CDR1 is SEHNR and CDR2 FQNEAQ (reference sequence). Trimming stripped 3 bases from V and 5 bases from J, with 19 bases between. This CDR3 is CASSLVRAGVETEAFF. DNA for the CDR3: TGTGCCAGCAGCTTGGTTAGGGCCGGGGTAGAGACTGAAGCTTTCTTT.